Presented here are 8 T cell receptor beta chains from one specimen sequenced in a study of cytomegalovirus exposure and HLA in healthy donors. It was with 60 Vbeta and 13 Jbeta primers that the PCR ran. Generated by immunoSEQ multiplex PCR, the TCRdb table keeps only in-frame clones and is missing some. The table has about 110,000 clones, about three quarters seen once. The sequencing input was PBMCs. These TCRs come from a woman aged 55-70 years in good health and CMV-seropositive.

The CDR3 reads CGGPDYSSGELFF. The CDR3 DNA is TGCGGAGGTCCCGACTATTCCTCCGGGGAGCTGTTTTTT. The gene calls are TRBV29-1 and TRBJ2-2; tentative D call: TRBD2 (5 bases). Germline CDR1 reads SQVTM; CDR2 reads ANQGSEA. This CDR3 has 13 amino acids.

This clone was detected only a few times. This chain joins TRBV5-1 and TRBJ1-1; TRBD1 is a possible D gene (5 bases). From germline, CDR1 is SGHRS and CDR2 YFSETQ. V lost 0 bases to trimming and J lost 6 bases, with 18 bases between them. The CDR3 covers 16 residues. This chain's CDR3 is CASSLVPGGVRSEAFF. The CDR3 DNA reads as TGCGCCAGCAGCTTGGTACCCGGGGGGGTACGCTCTGAAGCTTTCTTT.

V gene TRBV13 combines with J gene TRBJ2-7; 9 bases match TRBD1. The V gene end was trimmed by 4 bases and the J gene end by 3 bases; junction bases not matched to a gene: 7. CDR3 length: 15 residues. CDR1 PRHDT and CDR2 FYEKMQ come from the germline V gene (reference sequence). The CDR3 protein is CASSSGDREIYEQYF. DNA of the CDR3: TGTGCCAGCAGCTCCGGGGACAGGGAGATCTACGAGCAGTACTTC.

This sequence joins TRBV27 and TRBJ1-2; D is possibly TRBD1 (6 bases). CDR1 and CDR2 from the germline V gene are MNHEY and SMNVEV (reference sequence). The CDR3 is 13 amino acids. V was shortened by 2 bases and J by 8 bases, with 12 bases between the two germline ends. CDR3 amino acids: CASSLRGAPGYTF. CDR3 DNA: TGTGCCAGCAGTTTACGGGGGGCGCCCGGCTACACCTTC.

The CDR3 sequence: CASSVSSGQETQYF. Written as DNA, the CDR3 is TGTGCCAGCAGCGTCTCTAGCGGCCAAGAGACCCAGTACTTC. The chain uses TRBV5-4 and TRBJ2-5, with TRBD2 identical over 7 bases. Germline-derived CDR1 and CDR2 are SGHNT and YYREEE (reference sequence). V dropped 4 bases and J dropped 1; count of bases not matched to a gene: 4. The CDR3 spans 14 residues.

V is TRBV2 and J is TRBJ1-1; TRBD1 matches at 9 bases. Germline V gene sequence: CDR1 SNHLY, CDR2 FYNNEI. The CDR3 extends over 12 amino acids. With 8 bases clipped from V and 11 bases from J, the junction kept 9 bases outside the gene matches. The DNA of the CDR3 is TGTGCCAGCTCTAGGACAGGGGACATTGCTTTCTTT. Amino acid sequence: CASSRTGDIAFF.

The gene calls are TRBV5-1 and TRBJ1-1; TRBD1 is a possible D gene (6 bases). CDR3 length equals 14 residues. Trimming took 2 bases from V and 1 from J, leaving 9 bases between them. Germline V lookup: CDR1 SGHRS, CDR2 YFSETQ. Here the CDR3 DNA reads TGCGCCAGCAGCTTAACAGGGTCGAACACTGAAGCTTTCTTT. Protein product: CASSLTGSNTEAFF.

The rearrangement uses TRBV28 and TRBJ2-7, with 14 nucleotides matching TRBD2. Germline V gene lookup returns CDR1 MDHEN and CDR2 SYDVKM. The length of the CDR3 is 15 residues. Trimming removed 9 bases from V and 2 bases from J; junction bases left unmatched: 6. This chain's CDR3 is CASFGLAGGAYEQYF. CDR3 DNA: TGTGCCAGTTTTGGACTAGCGGGAGGTGCCTACGAGCAGTACTTC.